Described below is a single T cell receptor beta chain sequence and its context. The PCR was carried out with 60 Vbeta primers and 13 Jbeta primers. Only in-frame clones appear in the TCRdb table, and some are missing; sequencing was by immunoSEQ multiplex PCR. This table holds 100,000 to 150,000 clones, more than 60% found once. The source of the sample is a study of cytomegalovirus exposure and HLA in healthy donors. The overall study: A preliminary data release comprised around 85 million unique TCRs obtained from HLA-typed donors. Within the Caucasian-associated ancestry cluster were approximately 77% of the roughly 380 genotyped donors.

This CDR3 comprises 15 residues. Germline assignment: CDR1 SNHLY and CDR2 FYNNEI. The ends lost 3 bases at V and 1 base at J; junction bases unmatched: 6. Nominal health characterized the donors when sampled, though unrecorded immune exposures were likely. The chain uses TRBV2 and TRBJ2-7, with 7 bases fitting TRBD1. Sequencing was done on a sample of PBMCs. The TCR comes from a woman in her thirties or forties in good health and CMV-seropositive. As DNA, the CDR3 is TGTGCCAGCAGTGATAATTTACAGGGGTCCTACGAGCAGTACTTC. As protein: CASSDNLQGSYEQYF.